This T cell receptor (beta chain) derives from a study of circulating and synovial CD4+ cells in juvenile arthritis. Notes on the study in general: Overlap with synovium rose as more T cells were sequenced. T cell genome counts differed by at least an order of magnitude between CPL and CD4 samples. The pathogenic-like versus bulk T cell difference escaped Vbeta family analysis.

Samples derive from patients with active juvenile idiopathic arthritis. Germline V CDR1 and CDR2: SSHAT, FNYEAQ (reference sequence). The CDR3 sequence is 11 residues long. A note on this clone: The antigen remains undetermined. One end of the junction does not line up with germline, which may come from a read error.

The method was immunoSEQ multiplex PCR; TCRdb's version includes in-frame clones alone and lacks a portion of them. Of tens of thousands of clones listed, roughly 95% are singletons. This receptor was taken from a human donor with juvenile idiopathic arthritis. The sample taken for sequencing was CD4+ T cells from blood. V is TRBV7-7 and J is TRBJ2-7; D gene unclear. The CDR3 nucleotides are TGTGCTAGCAGCCGAACTTCCGAGCAGTACTTC. It specifies CASSRTSEQYF. The entire variable domain, with the rest obtained from reference TRBV7-7 and TRBJ2-7, is as follows: GAGVSQSPRYKVTKRGQDVTLRCDPISSHATLYWYQQALGQGPEFLTYFNYEAQPDKSGLPSDRFSAERPEGSISTLTIQRTEQRDSAMYRCASSRTSEQYFGPGTRLTVT.